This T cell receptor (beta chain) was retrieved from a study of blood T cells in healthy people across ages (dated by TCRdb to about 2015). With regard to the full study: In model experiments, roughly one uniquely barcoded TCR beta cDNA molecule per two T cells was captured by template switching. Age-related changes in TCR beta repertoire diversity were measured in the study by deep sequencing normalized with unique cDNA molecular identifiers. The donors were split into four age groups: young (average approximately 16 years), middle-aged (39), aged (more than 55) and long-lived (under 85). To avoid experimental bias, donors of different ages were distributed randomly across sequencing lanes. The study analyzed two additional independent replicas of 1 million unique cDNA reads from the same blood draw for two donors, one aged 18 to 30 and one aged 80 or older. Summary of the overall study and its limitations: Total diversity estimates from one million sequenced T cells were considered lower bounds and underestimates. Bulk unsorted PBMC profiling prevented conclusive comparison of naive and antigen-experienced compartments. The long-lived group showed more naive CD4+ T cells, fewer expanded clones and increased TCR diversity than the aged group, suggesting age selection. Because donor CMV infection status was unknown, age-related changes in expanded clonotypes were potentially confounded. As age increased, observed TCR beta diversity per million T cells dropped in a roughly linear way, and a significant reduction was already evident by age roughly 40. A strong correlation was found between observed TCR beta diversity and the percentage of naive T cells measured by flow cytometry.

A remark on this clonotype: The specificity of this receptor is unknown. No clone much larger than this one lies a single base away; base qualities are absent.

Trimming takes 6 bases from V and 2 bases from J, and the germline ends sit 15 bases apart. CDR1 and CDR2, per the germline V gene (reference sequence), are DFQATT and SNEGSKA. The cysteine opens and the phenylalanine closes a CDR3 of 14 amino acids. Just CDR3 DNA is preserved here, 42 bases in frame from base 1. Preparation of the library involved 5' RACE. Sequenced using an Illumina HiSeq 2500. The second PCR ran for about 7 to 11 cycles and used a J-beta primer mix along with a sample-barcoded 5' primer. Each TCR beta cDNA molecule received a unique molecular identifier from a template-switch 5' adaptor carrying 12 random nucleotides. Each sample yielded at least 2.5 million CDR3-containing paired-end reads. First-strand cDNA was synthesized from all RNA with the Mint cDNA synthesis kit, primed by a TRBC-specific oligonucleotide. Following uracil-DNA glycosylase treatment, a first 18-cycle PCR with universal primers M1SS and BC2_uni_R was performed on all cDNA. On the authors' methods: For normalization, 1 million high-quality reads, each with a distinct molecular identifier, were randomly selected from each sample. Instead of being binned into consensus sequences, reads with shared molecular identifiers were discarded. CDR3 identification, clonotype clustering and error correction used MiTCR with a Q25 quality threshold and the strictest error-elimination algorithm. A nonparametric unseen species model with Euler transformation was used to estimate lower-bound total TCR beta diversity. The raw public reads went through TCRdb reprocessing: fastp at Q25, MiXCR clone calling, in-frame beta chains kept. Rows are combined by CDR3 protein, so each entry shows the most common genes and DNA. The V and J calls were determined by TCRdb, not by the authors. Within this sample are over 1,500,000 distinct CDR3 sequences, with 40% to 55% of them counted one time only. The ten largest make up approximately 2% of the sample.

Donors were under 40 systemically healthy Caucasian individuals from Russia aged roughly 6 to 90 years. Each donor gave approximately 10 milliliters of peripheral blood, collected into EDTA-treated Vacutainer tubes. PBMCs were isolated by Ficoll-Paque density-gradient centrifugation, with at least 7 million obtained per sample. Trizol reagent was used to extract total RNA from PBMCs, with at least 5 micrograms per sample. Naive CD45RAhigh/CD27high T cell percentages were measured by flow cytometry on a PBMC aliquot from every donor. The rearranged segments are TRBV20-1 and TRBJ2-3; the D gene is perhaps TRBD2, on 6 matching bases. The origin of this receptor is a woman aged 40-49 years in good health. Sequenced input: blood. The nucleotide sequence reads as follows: TGCAGTGCCCCGCCTGGCGGGGTCACAGATACGCAGTATTTT. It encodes CSAPPGGVTDTQYF.